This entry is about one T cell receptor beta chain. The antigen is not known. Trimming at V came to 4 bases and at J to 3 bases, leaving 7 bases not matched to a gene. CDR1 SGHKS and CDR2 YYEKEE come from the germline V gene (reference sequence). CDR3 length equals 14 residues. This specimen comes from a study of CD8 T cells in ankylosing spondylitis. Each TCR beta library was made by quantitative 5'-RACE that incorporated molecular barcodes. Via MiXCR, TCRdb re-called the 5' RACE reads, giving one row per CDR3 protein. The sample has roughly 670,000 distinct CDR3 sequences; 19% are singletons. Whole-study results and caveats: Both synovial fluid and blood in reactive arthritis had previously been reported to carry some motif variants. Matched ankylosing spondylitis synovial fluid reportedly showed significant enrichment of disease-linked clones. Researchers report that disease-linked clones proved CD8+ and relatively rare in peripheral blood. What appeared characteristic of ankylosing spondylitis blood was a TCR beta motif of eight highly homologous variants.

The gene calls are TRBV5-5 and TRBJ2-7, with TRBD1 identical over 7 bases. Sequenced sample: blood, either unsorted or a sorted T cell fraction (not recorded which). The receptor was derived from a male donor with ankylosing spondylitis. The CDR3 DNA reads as TGTGCCAGCAGCCACCGGGACAGCTACTACGAGCAGTACTTC. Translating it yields CASSHRDSYYEQYF.